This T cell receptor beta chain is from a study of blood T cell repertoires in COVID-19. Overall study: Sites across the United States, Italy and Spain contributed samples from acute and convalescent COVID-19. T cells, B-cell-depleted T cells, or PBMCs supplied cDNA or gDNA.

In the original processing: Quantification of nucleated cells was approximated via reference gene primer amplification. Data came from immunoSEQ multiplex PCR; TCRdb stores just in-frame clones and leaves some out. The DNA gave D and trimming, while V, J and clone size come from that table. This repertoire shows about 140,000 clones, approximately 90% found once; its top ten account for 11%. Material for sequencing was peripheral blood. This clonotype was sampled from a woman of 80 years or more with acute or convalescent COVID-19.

In DNA, the CDR3 is TGTGCCAGCAGCTTAAGGGACAGGGCCTTCCAAGAGACCCAGTACTTC. It codes for CASSLRDRAFQETQYF. The chain has TRBV7-6 and TRBJ2-5; 9 bases map to TRBD1. The CDR3 is made up of 16 amino acids. The V and J ends lost 2 bases and 1 base, in that order; junction bases with no gene match: 5. Germline CDR1 SGHVS, CDR2 FNYEAQ.